This TCR beta chain is from a study of cytomegalovirus exposure and HLA in healthy donors. In the PCR, 60 Vbeta and 13 Jbeta primers were used. Profiled with immunoSEQ multiplex PCR; TCRdb holds only in-frame clones, not every one. The table records about 120,000 clones, more than 70% of them present only once. This clone turned up a few times. There are 16 residues in the CDR3. Germline V gene lookup returns CDR1 MGHRA and CDR2 YSYEKL. J gave up 4 bases and V 3 bases, and 8 bases lay outside the gene matches. The sequencing input was PBMCs. The V gene is TRBV4-1, the J gene TRBJ2-3; the match to TRBD1 covers 9 bases. The sequence derives from a human donor in good health. CDR3 bases: TGCGCCAGCAGCCATTACGGACAGGGGATTCCAGATACGCAGTATTTT. It translates to CASSHYGQGIPDTQYF.